These 4 T cell receptor beta chains share one sample of origin, sequenced in a study of metastatic and nonmetastatic thyroid tumors (TCRdb year 2020). Library prep was done by PCR. For sequencing, an Illumina HiSeq 4000 was employed. Clones were called with MiXCR by TCRdb after fastp trimmed the public reads at Q25, and only in-frame beta chains were retained. The sample table contains under 20,000 clones; only one count was recorded for approximately 28% of them. The top ten hold roughly 24% of the sample. No patient had received any treatment before thyroid surgery. Sequencing input: tumor tissue. The origin of the receptors is a male donor with papillary thyroid cancer or a benign thyroid nodule (not recorded which). Some clones in this sample may be carry-over from other donors' samples.

The V call is TRBV12-3 or TRBV12-4, the J call TRBJ2-7; the D gene is possibly TRBD2 (6 bases). The CDR3 extends over 13 amino acids. Trimming removed 6 bases at V and 6 bases at J, with 15 bases between. The CDR3 DNA follows: TGTGCCAGCAGCCTTGTCCGGGGGACCGAGCAGTACTTC. It encodes CASSLVRGTEQYF.

This clone was seen a handful of times. The chain joins TRBV5-1 to TRBJ2-2, with TRBD2 identical over 9 bases. V gave up 4 bases and J gave up 4 bases; unmatched junction bases: 2. CDR1 is SGHRS and CDR2 is YFSETQ in the germline V gene. This CDR3 is 14 amino acids long. The CDR3 reads CASSILAGTGELFF. CDR3 DNA sequence: TGCGCCAGCAGCATACTAGCGGGCACCGGGGAGCTGTTTTTT.

The V and J genes are TRBV5-1 and TRBJ2-3; 8 bases are a match to TRBD2. The CDR3 runs to 16 residues. Germline loops: CDR1 SGHRS, CDR2 YFSETQ. The V segment lost 3 bases and the J segment 2 bases; nucleotides outside the gene matches: 8. CDR3 DNA: TGCGCCAGCAGCTCAGTGACTAGCGCGAACACAGATACGCAGTATTTT. The encoded protein is CASSSVTSANTDTQYF.

This clone is labeled as large. This chain joins TRBV27 and TRBJ1-6; D might be TRBD1 (5 bases). This CDR3 has 16 residues. Trimming took off 7 bases at V and 4 bases at J, with 17 bases between the two ends. From germline, CDR1 is MNHEY and CDR2 SMNVEV (reference sequence). The CDR3 region has the DNA TGTGCCAGCACCTACAGGTTCCCAGGGTATAATTCACCCCTCCACTTT. This translates into CASTYRFPGYNSPLHF.